This T cell receptor (beta chain) was recorded in a study of blood T cell repertoires in COVID-19. Study in general: COVID-19 samples collected from the United States, Italy and Spain covered acute and convalescent phases. The cDNA or gDNA used as material had been derived from T cells, B-cell-depleted T cells, or PBMCs.

The CDR3 has 16 amino acids. Germline values: CDR1 MNHNY, CDR2 SVGAGI (reference sequence). V lost 3 bases and J lost 2, with 14 bases in between. Per the original methods: Amplification with reference gene primers provided the estimates of nucleated cell counts. TCRdb's copy holds only in-frame clones and misses some; the assay was immunoSEQ multiplex PCR. That table furnishes V, J and clone size, whereas the DNA furnished D and trimming. Counted here are approximately 180,000 clones, roughly 90% occurring once; the ten biggest clones make up roughly 1.5%. Sequenced input: peripheral blood. The rearrangement links TRBV6-6 to TRBJ1-5, with D tentatively TRBD1 (5 bases). This TCR was recovered from a woman between 50 and 59 years old with acute or convalescent COVID-19. This chain's CDR3 is CASSYTASRGNQPQHF. CDR3 coding DNA: TGTGCCAGCAGTTATACAGCTTCCAGGGGCAATCAGCCCCAGCATTTT.